This entry features one T cell receptor beta chain sequence. The study drew participants aged about 18 to 89 years from some 24 US areas. Profiled with immunoSEQ multiplex PCR; TCRdb holds only in-frame clones, not every one. The table shows about 330,000 clones, with approximately 84% occurring only once. The sample originates from a study of blood T cell repertoires in COVID-19. The overall study: PBMCs, B-cell-depleted T cells, or T cells provided the cDNA or gDNA that made up the material.

CDR3 size: 14 residues. V gave up 3 bases and J gave up 2 bases, with 11 bases separating them. Germline lookup yields CDR1 DFQATT and CDR2 SNEGSKA (reference sequence). The TCR sequence derives from a woman between 25 and 40 years old who had recovered from COVID-19. J is TRBJ2-1 and V is TRBV20-1; D is possibly TRBD2 (6 bases). Sequences were obtained from PBMCs or T cells enriched from blood (not recorded which). The CDR3 reads CSASEWGAYNEQFF. DNA for the CDR3: TGCAGTGCTAGTGAGTGGGGGGCCTACAATGAGCAGTTCTTC.